This T cell receptor beta chain was retrieved from a study of blood T cell repertoires in COVID-19. Study overall: The origin of the acute and convalescent COVID-19 samples was the United States, Italy and Spain. The analysed material was cDNA or gDNA that came from T cells, B-cell-depleted T cells, or PBMCs.

The ends were cut back, 1 base at V and 1 base at J, with 7 bases in the middle. Germline lookup yields CDR1 MGHRA and CDR2 YSYEKL. The CDR3 spans 14 residues. Original processing notes: Estimation of nucleated cell counts relied on the amplification of reference gene primers. Libraries were prepared by immunoSEQ multiplex PCR; TCRdb keeps only in-frame clonotypes and omits some of them. The DNA gave D and trimming, while V, J and clone size come from that table. The table records about 170,000 clones, around three quarters of them present only once. This receptor was obtained from a man aged 55 to 70 with acute or convalescent COVID-19. The chain uses TRBV4-1 and TRBJ1-2, with D tentatively TRBD1 (5 bases). The sample consisted of peripheral blood. The CDR3 protein is CASSQVGGNYGYTF. The CDR3 coding sequence is TGCGCCAGCAGCCAAGTGGGGGGTAACTATGGCTACACCTTC.